This T cell receptor (beta chain) was captured by sequencing in a study of OX40 agonist ivuxolimab in advanced cancers. General study points: The CD4+ and CD8+ T cells in the blood had expanded clonally by week 6 at 0.1 to 3.0 mg/kg. Researchers report that CD8+ T cells had, on average, more expanded clones than CD4+.

About this clone itself: Its antigen is as yet unknown.

Assay used: immunoSEQ multiplex PCR; TCRdb lists only in-frame clones, some missing. The sample yields 55,000 to 75,000 clones, roughly 85% seen once. Blood draws occurred at baseline, cycle 4 day 1, and cycle 7 day 1. The CDR3 consists of 11 residues. With 3 bases removed from V and 10 bases from J, the gap between germline ends came to 13 bases. Germline V gives CDR1 GTSNPN, CDR2 SVGIG (reference sequence). The specimen was CD4+ or CD8+ T cells sorted from blood, collected in a trial of the OX40 agonist ivuxolimab. This rearrangement joins TRBV30 to TRBJ2-7; D unclear. The receptor's source is an adult with an advanced solid tumor such as melanoma, head and neck, liver or kidney cancer. In DNA, the CDR3 is TGTGCCTGGAGGTCCTCAAGTACACAGTACTTC. This encodes CAWRSSSTQYF.